This T cell receptor (beta chain) was identified during a study of shared clonotypes between healthy human individuals. The study, taken as a whole, reports: The sharing of 4% to 5.5% of naive CD4 clonotypes was seen across a handful of donors.

Of note for this clone: What it binds is unknown.

It was across several immunoSEQ plates that each subset's genomic DNA was evenly split. Source study methods: From ImmunoSEQ came sequences covering only the junction and carrying no quality scores, so filtering differed. This table comes from immunoSEQ multiplex PCR, and its TCRdb copy is limited to in-frame clones, with some not included. V and J calls and clone size are given by that table; D and trimming were obtained from the DNA. The table records about 700,000 clones, approximately 79% of them present only once. Material for sequencing was memory CD4+ T cells sorted from blood. Indicated subset: CD45RA-negative fraction. This clonotype originated in a woman aged 30 to 39 in good health.

The CDR3 region is CASGQAHEQYF. CDR3 coding DNA: TGTGCCTCAGGGCAGGCCCACGAGCAGTACTTC. The gene calls are TRBV30 and TRBJ2-7; TRBD1 might be the D (5 bases). CDR1 is GTSNPN, CDR2 SVGIG, per germline (reference sequence). The V end was cut by 7 bases, the J end by 5 bases, with 12 bases between. The CDR3 is 11 amino acids.